These 9 T cell receptor beta chains originate from one sample sequenced in a study of tumor-infiltrating lymphocytes in primary liver carcinoma. The blood RNA (from unsorted whole blood) was obtained, and germline DNA was also extracted. Starting material of roughly 0.45 ug total RNA yielded TCR beta cDNA via a constant-region primer. Generation of the TCR beta libraries relied on three nested multiplex PCR rounds using slightly modified ARM-PCR. Researchers ran the first two PCR rounds for roughly 10 cycles each with TRBV1-TRBV30 forward primers and a C-beta reverse primer. TCRdb fed the multiplex PCR reads into MiXCR, producing one record per CDR3 protein. The sample holds 300,000 to 350,000 distinct CDR3 sequences; roughly three fifths are singletons and the top ten take 17%. The sample taken for sequencing was peripheral blood. The receptors stem from a woman in her twenties or thirties with primary liver carcinoma and hepatitis B virus infection.

The table lists this clonotype with a few counts. This rearrangement joins TRBV14 to TRBJ2-2, with a possible D match to TRBD1 (6 bases). Germline V gene sequence: CDR1 SGHDN, CDR2 FVKESK. The CDR3 totals 17 residues. V was pared by 4 bases and J by 2 bases, with 17 bases between. The chain's CDR3 is CASSPLWTVANTGELFF. Here the CDR3 DNA reads TGTGCCAGCAGCCCCCTCTGGACAGTCGCAAACACCGGGGAGCTGTTTTTT.

This clonotype appeared many times. V and J are TRBV29-1 and TRBJ2-4; D assignment may be TRBD1 or TRBD2 (6 bases each). Germline V gene lookup returns CDR1 SQVTM and CDR2 ANQGSEA. This CDR3 has 17 residues. Trimming took off 4 bases at V and 0 bases at J, with 19 bases between the two ends. For the CDR3, the DNA is TGCAGCGTTGTGGGGGAGTCGGGGGCAGTAGCCAAAAACATTCAGTACTTC. Protein: CSVVGESGAVAKNIQYF.

Only a few counts were recorded for this clonotype. This chain joins TRBV7-8 and TRBJ2-7; TRBD2 matches at 10 bases. The CDR3 runs 14 residues. Germline CDR1 and CDR2: SGHVS and FQNEAQ. The junction had 5 bases not matched to a gene; V was cut back by 5 bases and J by 4 bases. This CDR3 is CASSQSGRGYEQYF. CDR3 bases: TGTGCCAGCAGCCAGAGCGGGAGGGGTTACGAGCAGTACTTC.

This clonotype was seen a handful of times. The chain couples TRBV4-3 to TRBJ2-7, with TRBD2 matching over 7 bases. Germline CDR1 reads LGHNA; CDR2 reads YSLEER. CDR3 length: 15 amino acids. V lost 1 base, J lost 2 bases, and 5 bases stayed unmatched. CDR3: CASSQGLAETYEQYF. CDR3 nucleotides: TGCGCCAGCAGCCAAGGGCTAGCGGAAACCTACGAGCAGTACTTC.

CDR3 bases: TGTGCCATCAAGATCGACGGAAACTACGAGCAGTACTTC. Amino acid sequence: CAIKIDGNYEQYF. The chain recombines TRBV10-3 with TRBJ2-7; D is unresolved. CDR1 is ENHRY, CDR2 SYGVKD, per germline. The germline V and J ends were trimmed by 7 bases and 3 bases, with 13 bases remaining between them. The CDR3 totals 13 residues.

A note on this clonotype: Being one base from a much bigger clone, this may be a read error. This chain joins TRBV6-5 and TRBJ1-1; no clear D gene. The CDR3 is made up of 12 amino acids. Germline CDR1 is MNHEY and CDR2 is SVGAGI. CDR3 DNA sequence: TGTACCAGCAGTCCGGGTGTGGCTGAAGCTTTCTTT. Protein sequence: CTSSPGVAEAFF.

The chain recombines TRBV6-6 with TRBJ2-2; D call uncertain. CDR3 size: 15 residues. Per germline, CDR1 MNHNY and CDR2 SVGAGI (reference sequence). V gave up 6 bases and J gave up 4 bases, with 15 bases separating them. CDR3 nucleotides: TGTGCCAGCAGGCCGACTGGCGGTACCACCGGGGAGCTGTTTTTT. Its translation is CASRPTGGTTGELFF.

The J gene is TRBJ2-7, the V gene TRBV4-2, with 9 bases fitting TRBD2. The CDR3 contains 18 residues. The germline V gene has CDR1 LGHNA and CDR2 YNFKEQ. V gave up 1 base and J gave up 7 bases; unmatched junction bases: 17. The CDR3 sequence: CASSQGFRTSARGGEQYF. CDR3 sequence (DNA): TGTGCCAGCAGCCAAGGGTTTCGGACTAGCGCACGGGGGGGGGAGCAGTACTTC.

This clonotype was found many times. The chain combines TRBV6-5 with TRBJ1-2, with D possibly matching TRBD1 (5 bases). V was clipped by 8 bases and J by 12 bases, with 19 bases between them. CDR1 is MNHEY, CDR2 SVGAGI, per germline. The CDR3 runs to 12 residues. The CDR3 sequence: CASGLGGESDTF. The DNA of the CDR3 is TGTGCCAGCGGTTTGGGGGGTGAGTCCGACACCTTC.